This TCR beta chain was sequenced for a study of T-cell reconstitution after alpha-beta-depleted transplantation in children. General study findings and limits: By one year post-transplant, T-cell counts and diversity largely arose from T cells that were newly produced. After transplant, at about two months, alpha-beta T cells were reportedly derived from several hundred expanded graft clones.

About this clonotype itself: Its antigen is unidentified.

This CDR3 contains 17 residues. Germline loops: CDR1 MDHEN, CDR2 SYDVKM. The V gene lost 6 bases and the J gene lost 0 bases, with 15 bases spanning the gap. A library of TCRbeta sequences, prepared with unique molecular identifiers, was generated. TCRdb processed the PCR reads anew with MiXCR; each CDR3 protein has one entry. Among roughly 570,000 distinct CDR3 sequences, 20% to 30% were seen once, and the ten largest hold 30% to 40%. The sample consisted of PBMCs, taken before TCRalphabeta/CD19-depleted stem cell transplant. This TCR was recovered from a boy younger than two with Wiskott-Aldrich syndrome, due to receive a stem cell transplant. The chain employs TRBV28 and TRBJ1-6, with TRBD1 as a possible D gene (6 bases). CDR3 in amino acids: CASRVPQGSSYNSPLHF. The CDR3 DNA sequence: TGTGCCAGCAGGGTTCCTCAGGGGAGCTCCTATAATTCACCCCTCCACTTT. Together with reference TRBV28 and TRBJ1-6, the CDR3 gives the full variable domain: DVKVTQSSRYLVKRTGEKVFLECVQDMDHENMFWYRQDPGLGLRLIYFSYDVKMKEKGDIPEGYSVSREKKERFSLILESASTNQTSMYLCASRVPQGSSYNSPLHFGNGTRLTVT.